This passage covers 27 T cell receptor beta chains from one sample sequenced in a study of T cell repertoires in cytomegalovirus infection. A single record per CDR3 protein comes from TCRdb applying MiXCR to the reads. The table has 200,000 or so distinct CDR3 sequences, under 30% seen once. Sequenced: PBMCs. These receptors were taken from a human donor in good health (CMV status not recorded). Some clones in this sample may be carry-over from other donors' samples.

This chain uses TRBV2 with TRBJ2-7, with TRBD2 matching over 7 bases. V shed 8 bases and J 0 bases; nucleotides not matched to a gene: 7. Per the germline V gene, CDR1 is SNHLY and CDR2 is FYNNEI. The CDR3 loop spans 14 amino acids. This CDR3 is CASGAGDSSYEQYF. The CDR3 DNA sequence: TGTGCCAGCGGTGCGGGGGATAGCTCCTACGAGCAGTACTTC.

This chain links TRBV6-6 with TRBJ1-2; TRBD1 is a possible D gene (5 bases). The V and J ends lost 10 bases and 2 bases respectively, with 11 bases between them. Looked up from germline, CDR1 is MNHNY and CDR2 is SVGAGI (reference sequence). The CDR3 is made up of 12 amino acids. For the CDR3, the DNA is TGTGCCACTGGCGGGGGAAACTATGGCTACACCTTC. Encoded protein: CATGGGNYGYTF.

In this sample, this clonotype turned up a few times. The V and J genes are TRBV29-1 and TRBJ1-4, with 7 bases identical to TRBD1. The V gene's germline CDR1 is SQVTM and CDR2 ANQGSEA. The CDR3 covers 13 residues. Trimming at V came to 7 bases and at J to 1 base, leaving 3 bases not matched to a gene. CDR3 in DNA: TGCAGCGCCACAGGGGTAACTAATGAAAAACTGTTTTTT. It is translated as CSATGVTNEKLFF. Variable domain in full (rest from reference TRBV29-1 and TRBJ1-4): SAVISQKPSRDICQRGTSLTIQCQVDSQVTMMFWYRQQPGQSLTLIATANQGSEATYESGFVIDKFPISRPNLTFSTLTVSNMSPEDSSIYLCSATGVTNEKLFFGSGTQLSVL.

About this clonotype itself: No DNA is shown, since the ends of the CDR3 on it are uncertain; the CDR3 is the one TCRdb lists. The chain has TRBV12-3 or TRBV12-4 and TRBJ1-1; the D call TRBD1 from the table was never checked on the DNA. A total of 17 residues make up the CDR3, ends included. The CDR3 is CASSSSTGGIVNTEAFF.

This clonotype was picked up many times. V gene TRBV4-1 combines with J gene TRBJ1-2; no definite D call. V was trimmed by 6 bases and J by 4 bases, leaving 12 bases between them. The germline V gene has CDR1 MGHRA and CDR2 YSYEKL. The CDR3 length is 13 residues. The CDR3 nucleotides are TGCGCCAGCAGTCCCGACGGCTCCTATGGCTACACCTTC. Its protein product is CASSPDGSYGYTF.

This clonotype was counted between two and nine times. The chain is built from TRBV25-1 and TRBJ1-4; weak D call: TRBD1 (5 bases). This CDR3 spans 14 amino acids. Germline CDR1 is MGHDK and CDR2 is SYGVNS. V was shortened by 2 bases and J by 7 bases, with 11 bases between the two germline ends. The CDR3 region is CASSEPGRGEKLFF. CDR3 nucleotides: TGTGCCAGCAGTGAACCAGGGAGGGGTGAAAAACTGTTTTTT.

The rearrangement joins TRBV4-3 to TRBJ1-2, with a possible D match to TRBD1 (6 bases). The CDR3 totals 15 residues. V dropped 0 bases and J dropped 4 bases, with 12 bases sitting between them. Germline CDR1 reads LGHNA; CDR2 reads YSLEER. This CDR3 reads CASSQDRGIVYGYTF. In DNA form, the CDR3 reads TGCGCCAGCAGCCAAGACAGGGGAATAGTCTATGGCTACACCTTC.

This rearrangement joins TRBV11-3 to TRBJ2-7, with D tentatively TRBD2 (5 bases). V was cut by 7 bases and J by 11 bases, with 9 bases left in between. Germline CDR1 SGHNT, CDR2 YENEEA. The CDR3 is 9 amino acids. The CDR3 DNA reads as TGTGCCAGCATCCCCGGGAAGTACTTC. Protein product: CASIPGKYF.

This clonotype has only a few counts. J is TRBJ1-2 and V is TRBV2; no clear D. This CDR3 region has 15 residues. Looked up from germline, CDR1 is SNHLY and CDR2 is FYNNEI. Trimming pared 3 bases from V and 2 bases from J, leaving 13 bases between. CDR3 bases: TGTGCCAGCAGTGATAACGGGGAACTGAACTATGGCTACACCTTC. Translation: CASSDNGELNYGYTF.

The genes are TRBV18 and TRBJ2-7; D is unclear. Germline V gene sequence: CDR1 KGHSH, CDR2 LQKENI. Trimming took 3 bases from V and 2 from J, leaving 14 bases between them. CDR3 length equals 15 residues. The DNA for the CDR3 is TGTGCCAGCTCACCTGGGCAGGCAGCAACCTACGAGCAGTACTTC. Translating gives CASSPGQAATYEQYF. The variable domain in full, with the rest retrieved from reference TRBV18 and TRBJ2-7, is NAGVMQNPRHLVRRRGQEARLRCSPMKGHSHVYWYRQLPEEGLKFMVYLQKENIIDESGMPKERFSAEFPKEGPSILRIQQVVRGDSAAYFCASSPGQAATYEQYFGPGTRLTVT.

This clonotype appeared a few times. The gene calls are TRBV28 and TRBJ1-3; D may be TRBD1 (6 bases). CDR3 length equals 15 residues. The germline V gene has CDR1 MDHEN and CDR2 SYDVKM. V was pared by 4 bases and J by 3 bases, with 13 bases between. The CDR3 here is CASSSWTESGNTIYF. The CDR3 DNA reads TGTGCCAGCAGTTCATGGACAGAAAGTGGAAACACCATATATTTT.

This clonotype showed up many times. The chain employs TRBV7-8 and TRBJ2-5; TRBD2 is a possible D gene (5 bases). This CDR3 is built from 13 residues. Trimming cost V 6 bases and J 2 bases, with 10 bases left between them. CDR1 is SGHVS, CDR2 FQNEAQ, per germline. The CDR3 DNA is TGTGCCAGCAGTTTCACGGGACAAGAGACCCAGTACTTC. Translating it yields CASSFTGQETQYF.

The chain links TRBV7-9 to TRBJ1-2; D gene unclear. Germline assignment: CDR1 SEHNR and CDR2 FQNEAQ (reference sequence). V was clipped by 2 bases and J by 7 bases, with 5 bases between them. CDR3 length: 11 amino acids. CDR3 loop: CASSLLGGYTF. The DNA of the CDR3 is TGTGCCAGCAGCTTATTGGGTGGCTACACCTTC.

This clonotype was counted once. The CDR3 DNA follows: TGTGCCAGCAGGCCGATTCAGAACACTGAAGCTTTCTTT. Translating it yields CASRPIQNTEAFF. V is TRBV2 and J is TRBJ1-1; D gene ambiguous. The CDR3 covers 13 residues. Germline CDR1 and CDR2: SNHLY and FYNNEI. V lost 6 bases and J lost 1, with 9 bases in between. Looking up the rest from reference TRBV2 and TRBJ1-1 gives the full variable domain: EPEVTQTPSHQVTQMGQEVILRCVPISNHLYFYWYRQILGQKVEFLVSFYNNEISEKSEIFDDQFSVERPDGSNFTLKIRSTKLEDSAMYFCASRPIQNTEAFFGQGTRLTVV.

The V call is TRBV9, the J call TRBJ1-2, with D tentatively TRBD1 (5 bases). Trimming pared 3 bases from V and 2 bases from J, leaving 8 bases between. The CDR3 loop spans 13 amino acids. Looked up from germline, CDR1 is SGDLS and CDR2 is YYNGEE. The chain's CDR3 is CASSAGGNYGYTF. In DNA form, the CDR3 reads TGTGCCAGCAGCGCGGGGGGAAACTATGGCTACACCTTC.

This clonotype appeared a few times. The V and J genes are TRBV19 and TRBJ1-2, with TRBD1 matching 7 bases. This CDR3 is 14 amino acids long. V shed 9 bases, J shed 4 bases, and the junction held 11 bases outside the gene matches. Germline values: CDR1 LNHDA, CDR2 SQIVND (reference sequence). DNA for the CDR3: TGTGCCAGCCGCCGGGACAGCATCGGCTATGGCTACACCTTC. Translating it yields CASRRDSIGYGYTF.

This clonotype was recorded a few times. V and J are TRBV11-2 and TRBJ1-4; weak D call: TRBD1 (5 bases). The germline V and J ends were trimmed by 1 base and 8 bases, with 14 bases remaining between them. Germline assignment: CDR1 SGHAT and CDR2 FQNNGV. The CDR3 is made up of 15 amino acids. CDR3 DNA sequence: TGTGCCAGCAGCTTAGGGGGCAGTGGAAGCGAAAAACTGTTTTTT. The encoded protein is CASSLGGSGSEKLFF.

This clonotype appeared a few times. The rearrangement uses TRBV20-1 and TRBJ2-3; D gene unclear. Trimming shortened V by 8 bases and J by 2 bases, and 14 bases separated the two germline ends. Germline CDR1 reads DFQATT; CDR2 reads SNEGSKA (reference sequence). The CDR3 sequence is 13 residues long. The CDR3 sequence: CSTGPDFTDTQYF. The CDR3 DNA sequence: TGCAGTACCGGGCCCGACTTCACAGATACGCAGTATTTT.

The rearrangement links TRBV7-3 to TRBJ2-1, with a tentative D call TRBD2 (7 bases). V was shortened by 5 bases and J by 10 bases, with 12 bases between the two germline ends. The germline gives CDR1 SGHTA, CDR2 FQGTGA. CDR3 size: 12 residues. The CDR3 here is CASSPGGHEQFF. In DNA, the CDR3 is TGTGCCAGCAGCCCCGGGGGGCACGAGCAGTTCTTC.

This clonotype was counted ten times or more. The chain carries TRBV4-2 and TRBJ2-1; D is perhaps TRBD2 (7 bases). Germline V lookup: CDR1 LGHNA, CDR2 YNFKEQ. The CDR3 is 15 amino acids. The germline V and J ends were trimmed by 4 bases and 5 bases, with 15 bases remaining between them. The CDR3 region is CASSPGSGGNNEQFF. For the CDR3, the DNA is TGTGCCAGCAGCCCTGGGTCGGGGGGCAACAATGAGCAGTTCTTC.

This clonotype was picked up a small number of times. The CDR3 here is CASNPTGPVNTEAFF. For the CDR3, the DNA is TGTGCCAGCAACCCGACAGGGCCAGTTAACACTGAAGCTTTCTTT. This sequence joins TRBV6-2 or TRBV6-3 and TRBJ1-1; 7 nucleotides align to TRBD1. The CDR3 extends over 15 amino acids. Trimming cost V 7 bases and J 2 bases; bases outside gene matches: 10. Germline V lookup: CDR1 MNHEY, CDR2 SVGEGT.

The J gene is TRBJ1-3, the V gene TRBV4-1; D uncertain. The ends were cut back, 8 bases at V and 7 bases at J, with 9 bases in the middle. The CDR3 is 11 residues long. Germline assignment: CDR1 MGHRA and CDR2 YSYEKL. CDR3 coding DNA: TGCGCCAGCTCCAAGGGTAACACCATATATTTT. It encodes CASSKGNTIYF.

This chain links TRBV7-2 with TRBJ2-3, with D possibly TRBD1 on 6 matching bases. This CDR3 has 14 residues. Between the trimmed V and J ends, which lost 0 bases and 7 bases, there was a span of 11 bases. Germline V lookup: CDR1 SGHTA, CDR2 FQGNSA. As DNA, the CDR3 is TGTGCCAGCAGCTTAGCGGGGGCCCAAAATACGCAGTATTTT. This codes for CASSLAGAQNTQYF.

This clonotype was seen ten or more times. The chain links TRBV7-8 to TRBJ1-3; D perhaps matches TRBD1 (5 bases). This CDR3 is built from 15 residues. Germline CDR1 SGHVS, CDR2 FQNEAQ. Trimming stripped 1 base from V and 8 bases from J, with 15 bases between. The CDR3, as DNA: TGTGCCAGCAGCTTAGATCGGGGGAAGGTAGACACCATATATTTT. Protein product: CASSLDRGKVDTIYF.

This clonotype was observed a single time. CDR3 region: CASSQTGGGSTGELFF. The CDR3 DNA reads as TGCGCCAGCAGCCAAACAGGGGGCGGGAGTACCGGGGAGCTGTTTTTT. The gene calls are TRBV4-1 and TRBJ2-2, with 9 bases fitting TRBD1. Germline CDR1 is MGHRA and CDR2 is YSYEKL. The CDR3 sequence is 16 residues long. The V and J ends lost 2 bases and 5 bases, in that order; junction bases with no gene match: 6.

This clonotype was found a few times. The rearrangement uses TRBV6-6 and TRBJ1-2, with 7 bases that match TRBD1. The CDR3 sequence is 13 residues long. Germline CDR1 reads MNHNY; CDR2 reads SVGAGI (reference sequence). Trimming took 5 bases from V and 4 from J; bases not matched to a gene: 4. Here the CDR3 reads CASSRGTVYGYTF. As DNA, the CDR3 is TGTGCCAGCAGTCGCGGGACAGTCTATGGCTACACCTTC.

The chain couples TRBV29-1 to TRBJ1-4; D gene uncertain. The CDR3 runs to 13 residues. Looked up from germline, CDR1 is SQVTM and CDR2 is ANQGSEA. V gave up 7 bases and J gave up 5 bases, with 14 bases separating them. CDR3 amino acids: CSARPPGNEKLFF. The CDR3 DNA is TGCAGCGCTCGACCCCCGGGAAATGAAAAACTGTTTTTT.